Listed below are T cell receptor beta chains from one sample, sequenced in a study of long-term antiretroviral therapy in people with HIV. Sequenced by immunoSEQ multiplex PCR; TCRdb stores in-frame clones only, minus some. The table has under 50,000 clones, 75% to 90% seen once. The sample was unsorted PBMCs, taken just before starting antiretroviral therapy. These receptors all stem from a woman younger than 35 with HIV. The CDR3 runs from the conserved cysteine through the conserved F or W. Each record gives: V gene, clone size, CDR3 length, D gene, J gene, CDR3 protein, CDR3 DNA. The D gene is left open where the match is weak. Only some rows state a clone size, as once, few, many or a class for expanded clones.

>TRBV4-1|NA|16|TRBD1|TRBJ1-2
CASSPPLRTGNYGYTF
TGCGCCAGCAGCCCCCCCCTTAGGACAGGGAACTATGGCTACACCTTC
>TRBV29-1|NA|13|NA|TRBJ1-4
CSGRQGTNEKLFF
TGCAGCGGCCGACAAGGAACTAATGAAAAACTGTTTTTT
>TRBV7-2|NA|13|NA|TRBJ2-7
CASSSKRYYEQYF
TGTGCCAGCAGCTCAAAGCGGTACTACGAGCAGTACTTC
>TRBV5-4|once|14|TRBD1|TRBJ2-7
CASSLPGQAGEQYF
TGTGCCAGCAGCTTACCGGGACAGGCCGGCGAGCAGTACTTC
>TRBV18|NA|15|NA|TRBJ1-4
CASSPRTGPNEKLFF
TGTGCCAGCTCACCTCGGACGGGTCCTAATGAAAAACTGTTTTTT
>TRBV5-6|NA|16|NA|TRBJ2-1
CASDNGKRAFYNEQFF
TGTGCCAGCGACAATGGGAAGCGGGCATTCTACAATGAGCAGTTCTTC
>TRBV7-8|NA|16|TRBD1|TRBJ1-5
CASSPGTGGARQPQHF
TGTGCCAGCAGCCCTGGGACAGGGGGCGCGAGACAGCCCCAGCATTTT
>TRBV9|few|14|TRBD1|TRBJ2-7
CASSVGTGSVEQYF
TGTGCCAGCAGCGTAGGGACAGGGTCTGTCGAGCAGTACTTC
>TRBV11-2|NA|16|NA|TRBJ2-1
CASSLDEAEFYNEQFF
TGTGCCAGCAGCTTAGATGAAGCGGAGTTCTACAATGAGCAGTTCTTC
>TRBV28|NA|15|NA|TRBJ2-3
CASRVGVGGTDTQYF
TGTGCCAGCAGGGTAGGGGTTGGGGGCACAGATACGCAGTATTTT
>TRBV4-3|NA|19|TRBD2|TRBJ2-1
CASSQDPSKTSGTYNEQFF
TGCGCCAGCAGCCAAGACCCAAGCAAAACTAGCGGGACTTACAATGAGCAGTTCTTC
>TRBV10-3|NA|16|TRBD2|TRBJ2-1
CAIRAASGETYNEQFF
TGTGCCATCCGGGCGGCTAGCGGGGAAACCTACAATGAGCAGTTCTTC
>TRBV5-4|NA|13|NA|TRBJ1-1
CASSPNMNTEAFF
TGTGCCAGCAGCCCCAACATGAACACTGAAGCTTTCTTT
>TRBV27|NA|16|NA|TRBJ1-5
CASSPRQAGGNQPQHF
TGTGCCAGCAGTCCCAGACAGGCTGGGGGCAATCAGCCCCAGCATTTT
>TRBV7-7|once|15|NA|TRBJ2-1
CASSSRFGGYNEQFF
TGTGCTAGCAGCTCCCGTTTCGGCGGCTACAATGAGCAGTTCTTC
>TRBV27|once|19|TRBD2|TRBJ2-3
CASSFLWGEAGGPTDTQYF
TGTGCCAGCAGTTTCCTTTGGGGTGAAGCGGGAGGGCCCACAGATACGCAGTATTTT
>TRBV2|NA|13|TRBD1|TRBJ1-5
CASRWDRDQPQHF
TGTGCCAGCCGGTGGGACAGGGATCAGCCCCAGCATTTT
>TRBV9|NA|13|NA|TRBJ2-1
CASEGGSYNEQFF
TGTGCCAGCGAGGGGGGTTCCTACAATGAGCAGTTCTTC
>TRBV9|NA|17|TRBD2|TRBJ2-1
CASSVAFLGTSGNEQFF
TGTGCCAGCAGCGTAGCGTTCCTCGGGACTAGCGGCAATGAGCAGTTCTTC
>TRBV5-6|NA|17|NA|TRBJ2-4
CASSLVTGSGAKNIQYF
TGTGCCAGCAGTCTTGTAACCGGGAGTGGGGCCAAAAACATTCAGTACTTC
>TRBV2|NA|13|NA|TRBJ1-2
CAPPGGSNYGYTF
TGTGCCCCCCCGGGGGGGTCTAACTATGGCTACACCTTC
>TRBV27|NA|13|NA|TRBJ2-7
CASSLSGGYEQYF
TGTGCCAGCAGTTTATCAGGGGGCTACGAGCAGTACTTC
>TRBV14|NA|13|NA|TRBJ2-7
CASSQGSSYEQYF
TGTGCCAGCAGCCAGGGATCCTCCTACGAGCAGTACTTC
>TRBV5-1|NA|15|NA|TRBJ2-5
CASSLTESLSETQYF
TGCGCCAGCAGCTTGACAGAAAGTTTATCAGAGACCCAGTACTTC
>TRBV7-9|NA|15|NA|TRBJ2-7
CASSPREGRTYEQYF
TGTGCCAGCAGCCCCCGCGAGGGTCGGACCTACGAGCAGTACTTC
>TRBV7-9|NA|14|TRBD2|TRBJ2-7
CASSSETSGRTQYF
TGTGCCAGCAGCTCGGAGACTAGCGGGAGAACGCAGTACTTC
>TRBV5-6|NA|15|TRBD2|TRBJ2-5
CASSLKRDLQETQYF
TGTGCCAGCAGCTTAAAGCGGGACCTACAAGAGACCCAGTACTTC
>TRBV11-2|NA|19|TRBD2|TRBJ2-3
CASSLVRPSGRGETDTQYF
TGTGCCAGCAGCTTAGTCCGGCCTAGCGGGAGGGGGGAAACAGATACGCAGTATTTT
>TRBV27|NA|14|NA|TRBJ2-1
CASSFTDSYNEQFF
TGTGCCAGCAGTTTTACGGATTCCTACAATGAGCAGTTCTTC
>TRBV2|NA|15|TRBD1|TRBJ1-1
CASSGGTGAGHEAFF
TGTGCCAGCAGTGGGGGGACAGGGGCGGGACATGAAGCTTTCTTT
>TRBV7-7|NA|15|TRBD2|TRBJ2-1
CASSSSGRADNEQFF
TGTGCTAGCAGCTCCAGCGGGAGGGCCGACAATGAGCAGTTCTTC
>TRBV6-5|NA|15|NA|TRBJ2-7
CASRPDLLLWYEQYF
TGTGCCAGCAGACCGGACTTGCTTTTGTGGTACGAGCAGTACTTC
>TRBV10-3|NA|13|NA|TRBJ2-7
CAISESDQGKQYF
TGTGCCATCAGTGAGTCGGATCAGGGTAAGCAGTACTTC
>TRBV9|NA|11|NA|TRBJ1-2
CASSTVYGYTF
TGTGCCAGCAGCACCGTCTATGGCTACACCTTC
>TRBV9|NA|15|TRBD1|TRBJ2-1
CASSVVGTENNEQFF
TGTGCCAGCAGCGTAGTTGGGACAGAAAACAATGAGCAGTTCTTC
>TRBV7-6|NA|14|NA|TRBJ2-3
CASSSGPGTDTQYF
TGTGCCAGCAGCTCCGGGCCGGGTACAGATACGCAGTATTTT
>TRBV5-1|NA|15|TRBD1|TRBJ1-5
CASSLTGTGDQPQHF
TGCGCCAGCAGCTTGACCGGGACAGGGGATCAGCCCCAGCATTTT
>TRBV7-3|once|15|NA|TRBJ2-3
CASSPTRGPTDTQYF
TGTGCCAGCAGCCCCACCCGGGGACCCACAGATACGCAGTATTTT
>TRBV11-1|NA|14|NA|TRBJ2-7
CASNKGPQLYEQYF
TGTGCCAGCAACAAGGGCCCACAACTCTACGAGCAGTACTTC
>TRBV5-1|NA|14|NA|TRBJ1-1
CASSLVSDNTEAFF
TGCGCCAGCAGCTTGGTATCAGATAACACTGAAGCTTTCTTT
>TRBV15|NA|17|NA|TRBJ1-5
CATSRGAVEVGSQPQHF
TGTGCCACCAGCAGAGGAGCCGTCGAGGTAGGGTCCCAGCCCCAGCATTTT
>TRBV27|few|15|NA|TRBJ1-2
CASSFNPVTNYGYTF
TGTGCCAGCAGTTTCAACCCCGTCACTAACTATGGCTACACCTTC
>TRBV7-3|NA|13|NA|TRBJ2-1
CASGVGKIGEQFF
TGTGCCAGCGGTGTGGGGAAGATCGGTGAGCAGTTCTTC
>TRBV6-5|once|12|NA|TRBJ2-5
CASSYGQETQYF
TGTGCCAGCAGTTACGGGCAAGAGACCCAGTACTTC
>TRBV4-3|NA|13|NA|TRBJ1-2
CASSQVWEQGCTF
TGCGCCAGCAGCCAAGTATGGGAACAGGGATGCACCTTC
>TRBV7-9|NA|15|NA|TRBJ2-7
CASSHPRGWGYEQYF
TGTGCCAGCAGCCACCCCAGGGGATGGGGATACGAGCAGTACTTC
>TRBV9|NA|14|TRBD1|TRBJ2-1
CASSYKGGDREQFF
TGTGCCAGCAGCTACAAGGGCGGGGACAGGGAGCAGTTCTTC
>TRBV9|NA|14|NA|TRBJ2-1
CASSVLETYNEQFF
TGTGCCAGCAGCGTACTCGAAACCTACAATGAGCAGTTCTTC
>TRBV5-6|NA|15|TRBD2|TRBJ2-5
CASSLERGTQETQYF
TGTGCCAGCAGCTTGGAGCGGGGAACACAAGAGACCCAGTACTTC
>TRBV18|NA|14|NA|TRBJ1-1
CASSHRTDYTEAFF
TGTGCCAGCTCACACAGGACAGACTACACTGAAGCTTTCTTT
>TRBV9|NA|16|NA|TRBJ1-2
CASSGDGERSPYGYTF
TGTGCCAGCAGCGGGGACGGGGAAAGGTCTCCATATGGCTACACCTTC
>TRBV6-1|NA|14|NA|TRBJ1-1
CASSEAYPDTEAFF
TGTGCCAGCAGTGAAGCCTATCCGGACACTGAAGCTTTCTTT
>TRBV23-1|NA|18|TRBD1|TRBJ1-2
CASSQSSKIGTELYGYTF
TGCGCCAGCAGTCAATCATCCAAAATCGGGACAGAACTCTATGGCTACACCTTC
>TRBV6-5|NA|16|TRBD1|TRBJ1-2
CASSYRPGQGDYGYTF
TGTGCCAGCAGTTACCGGCCGGGACAGGGAGACTATGGCTACACCTTC
>TRBV27|NA|16|TRBD1|TRBJ2-7
CASSLSHRGGPYEQYF
TGTGCCAGCAGTTTATCTCACAGGGGCGGACCCTACGAGCAGTACTTC
>TRBV10-1|NA|17|TRBD2|TRBJ2-1
CASSSFNSGKSYNEQFF
TGCGCCAGCAGCTCCTTCAATAGCGGGAAATCCTACAATGAGCAGTTCTTC
>TRBV6-5|NA|15|NA|TRBJ2-7
CASSYSSVRPDEQYF
TGTGCCAGCAGTTACTCGTCTGTCCGACCAGACGAGCAGTACTTC
>TRBV2|NA|15|NA|TRBJ1-2
CASNRDSTSRYGYTF
TGTGCCAGCAACCGGGACTCAACCTCGAGGTATGGCTACACCTTC
>TRBV6-1|NA|14|NA|TRBJ1-1
CASTAAARNTEAFF
TGTGCCAGCACCGCAGCGGCCCGGAACACTGAAGCTTTCTTT